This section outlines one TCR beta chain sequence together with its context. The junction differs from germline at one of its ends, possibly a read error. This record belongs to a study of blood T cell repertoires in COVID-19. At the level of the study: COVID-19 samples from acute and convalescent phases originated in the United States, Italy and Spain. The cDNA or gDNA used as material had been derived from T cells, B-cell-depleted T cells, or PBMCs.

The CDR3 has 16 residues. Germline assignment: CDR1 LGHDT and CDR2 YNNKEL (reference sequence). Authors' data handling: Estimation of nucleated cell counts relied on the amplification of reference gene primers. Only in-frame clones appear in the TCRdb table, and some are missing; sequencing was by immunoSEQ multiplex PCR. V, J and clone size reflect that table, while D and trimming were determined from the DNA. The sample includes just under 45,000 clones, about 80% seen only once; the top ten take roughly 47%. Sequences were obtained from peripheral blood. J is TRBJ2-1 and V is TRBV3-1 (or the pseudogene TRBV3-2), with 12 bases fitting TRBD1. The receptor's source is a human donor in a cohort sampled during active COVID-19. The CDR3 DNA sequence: TGTGCCAGCAGTGAAGCCGGGACAGGGGGCTACCATGAGCAGTTCTTC. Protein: CASSEAGTGGYHEQFF.